A selection of T cell receptor beta chains follows, all from one sample in a study of T-cell reconstitution after alpha-beta-depleted transplantation in children. TCRdb re-derived calls from the PCR reads in MiXCR, one entry per CDR3 protein. The sample has approximately 200,000 distinct CDR3 sequences; 13% to 15% are singletons. Sequencing was performed on PBMCs from the stem cell graft donor, taken from the stem cell graft. All receptors derive from a human donor who donated a stem cell graft to a child with acute lymphoblastic leukemia. Both conserved end residues are part of each CDR3. A D gene is named only where the DNA matches it firmly. Clone size, where shown, is once, few, many, or a class for clones that have expanded.

J | size | D | V | CDR3 | DNA
TRBJ2-4 | many | TRBD1 | TRBV5-6 | CASSLVQQGKNIQYF | TGTGCCAGCAGCTTGGTTCAACAGGGGAAAAACATTCAGTACTTC
TRBJ2-7 | many | TRBD2 | TRBV7-2 | CASSLVPSGRAGYEQYF | TGTGCCAGCAGCTTAGTTCCGAGCGGGAGGGCCGGTTACGAGCAGTACTTC
TRBJ2-1 | many | - | TRBV7-2 | CASSFSRLVREQFF | TGTGCCAGCAGCTTTTCGCGCTTGGTCAGGGAGCAGTTCTTC
TRBJ2-2 | - | TRBD1 | TRBV5-1 | CASRLDLTGDTGELFF | TGCGCCAGCCGCCTTGACTTAACAGGGGACACCGGGGAGCTGTTTTTT
TRBJ2-5 | few | - | TRBV29-1 | CSGTQLETQYF | TGCAGCGGGACACAGCTAGAGACCCAGTACTTC
TRBJ1-2 | many | - | TRBV28 | CASYEGVQYGYTF | TGTGCCAGCTATGAAGGGGTACAATATGGCTACACCTTC
TRBJ1-1 | once | - | TRBV11-3 | CASSLDSDREAFF | TGTGCCAGCAGCTTAGATTCCGACAGGGAAGCTTTCTTT
TRBJ2-7 | many | TRBD2 | TRBV28 | CASSLDLAGGPPSGEQYF | TGTGCCAGCAGTTTAGATCTAGCGGGAGGGCCTCCATCGGGGGAGCAGTACTTC
TRBJ2-2 | few | TRBD2 | TRBV3-1 | CASSPGASGKNTGELFF | TGTGCCAGCAGCCCCGGGGCTAGCGGAAAGAACACCGGGGAGCTGTTTTTT
TRBJ2-1 | many | - | TRBV29-1 | CSVDGLKITYNEQFF | TGCAGCGTAGACGGACTTAAAATAACCTACAATGAGCAGTTCTTC
TRBJ2-3 | few | TRBD2 | TRBV13 | CASSPSWLAGGRSGDTQYF | TGTGCCAGCAGCCCCAGCTGGCTAGCGGGAGGGAGGTCTGGAGATACGCAGTATTTT
TRBJ2-3 | many | - | TRBV5-5 | CASSLSWGDTQYF | TGTGCCAGCAGCTTATCTTGGGGAGATACGCAGTATTTT
TRBJ2-2 | many | - | TRBV11-3 | CASSLVRGAGELFF | TGTGCCAGCAGCTTAGTACGAGGGGCCGGGGAGCTGTTTTTT
TRBJ1-1 | many | - | TRBV2 | CASRPAGTANTEAFF | TGTGCCAGCAGACCTGCCGGGACTGCGAACACTGAAGCTTTCTTT
TRBJ2-1 | - | TRBD2 | TRBV11-1 | CTSSLPSSGRGSSYNEQFF | TGTACCAGCAGCTTACCGTCTAGCGGGAGGGGTAGCTCCTACAATGAGCAGTTCTTC
TRBJ2-3 | many | - | TRBV5-1 | CASSLTWGSTDTQYF | TGCGCCAGCAGCTTGACCTGGGGTAGCACAGATACGCAGTATTTT
TRBJ2-1 | many | - | TRBV5-1 | CASSLEPDRSLDLF | TGCGCCAGCAGCTTGGAGCCGGACCGCTCCCTAGACCTTTTC
TRBJ2-7 | many | - | TRBV27 | CASSLYSRTDVYEQYF | TGTGCCAGCAGTTTGTATTCTCGGACAGATGTCTACGAGCAGTACTTC
TRBJ2-6 | many | - | TRBV7-2 | CASSPQVSGANVLTF | TGTGCCAGCAGCCCACAGGTCTCTGGGGCCAACGTCCTGACTTTC
TRBJ2-3 | many | TRBD2 | TRBV11-2 | CASSLDPSRESSTDTQYF | TGTGCCAGCAGCTTAGATCCCTCGCGGGAGTCTTCCACAGATACGCAGTATTTT
TRBJ2-3 | - | - | TRBV18 | CASSPLAPTDTQYF | TGTGCCAGCTCACCCCTGGCCCCCACAGATACGCAGTATTTT
TRBJ2-7 | many | TRBD1 | TRBV28 | CASSLVLGQGTYEQYF | TGTGCCAGCAGTTTAGTCCTTGGACAGGGGACCTACGAGCAGTACTTC
TRBJ2-7 | - | - | TRBV5-1 | CASSQGTDSYEQYF | TGCGCCAGCAGTCAGGGGACGGACTCCTACGAGCAGTACTTC
TRBJ2-3 | many | TRBD2 | TRBV7-9 | CASSLPGLAGEDTQYF | TGTGCCAGCAGCTTACCGGGACTAGCGGGAGAAGATACGCAGTATTTT
TRBJ1-1 | few | - | TRBV5-1 | CASSLVAGKPEAFF | TGCGCCAGCAGCTTGGTTGCAGGGAAGCCTGAAGCTTTCTTT
TRBJ2-1 | few | TRBD2 | TRBV28 | CASRLGLAGVHEQFF | TGTGCCAGCAGGCTCGGACTAGCGGGAGTCCATGAGCAGTTCTTC
TRBJ1-1 | many | - | TRBV29-1 | CSVGYMNTEAFF | TGCAGCGTTGGCTATATGAACACTGAAGCTTTCTTT
TRBJ2-5 | few | TRBD1 | TRBV20-1 | CSASEDRAGTQYF | TGCAGTGCTAGTGAGGACAGGGCGGGGACCCAGTACTTC
TRBJ2-7 | many | - | TRBV5-1 | CASGQQGSPYEQYF | TGCGCCAGCGGGCAACAGGGTTCCCCCTACGAGCAGTACTTC